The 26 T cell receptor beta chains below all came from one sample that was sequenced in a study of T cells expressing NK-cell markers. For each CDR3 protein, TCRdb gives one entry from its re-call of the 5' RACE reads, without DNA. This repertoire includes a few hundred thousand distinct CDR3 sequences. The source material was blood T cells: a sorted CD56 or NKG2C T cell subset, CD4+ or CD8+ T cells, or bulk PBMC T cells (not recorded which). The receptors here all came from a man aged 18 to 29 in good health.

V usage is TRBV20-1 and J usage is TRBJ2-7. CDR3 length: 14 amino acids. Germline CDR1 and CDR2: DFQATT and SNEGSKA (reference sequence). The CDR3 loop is CSASKAGGTYEQYF.

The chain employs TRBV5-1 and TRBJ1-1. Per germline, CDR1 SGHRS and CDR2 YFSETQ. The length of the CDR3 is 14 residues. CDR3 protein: CASSLRGSSTEAFF. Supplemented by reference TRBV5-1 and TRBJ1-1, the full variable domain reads KAGVTQTPRYLIKTRGQQVTLSCSPISGHRSVSWYQQTPGQGLQFLFEYFSETQRNKGNFPGRFSGRQFSNSRSEMNVSTLELGDSALYLCASSLRGSSTEAFFGQGTRLTVV.

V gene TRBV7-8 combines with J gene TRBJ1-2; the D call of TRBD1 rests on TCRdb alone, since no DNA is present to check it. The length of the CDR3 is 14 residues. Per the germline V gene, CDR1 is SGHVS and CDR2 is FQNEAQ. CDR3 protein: CASSEVTGVYGYTF.

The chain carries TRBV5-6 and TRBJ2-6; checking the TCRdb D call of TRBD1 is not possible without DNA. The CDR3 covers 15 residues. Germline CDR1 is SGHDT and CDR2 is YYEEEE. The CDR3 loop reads CASSPEWTGANVLTF.

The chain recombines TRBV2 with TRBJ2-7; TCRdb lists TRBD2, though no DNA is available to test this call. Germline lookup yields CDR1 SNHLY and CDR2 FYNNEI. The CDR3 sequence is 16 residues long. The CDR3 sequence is CASSGDWASGSYEQYF.

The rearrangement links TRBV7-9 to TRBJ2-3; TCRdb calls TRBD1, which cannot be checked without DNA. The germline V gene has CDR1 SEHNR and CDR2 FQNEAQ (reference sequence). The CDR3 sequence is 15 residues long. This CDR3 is CASSSGGGDTDTQYF.

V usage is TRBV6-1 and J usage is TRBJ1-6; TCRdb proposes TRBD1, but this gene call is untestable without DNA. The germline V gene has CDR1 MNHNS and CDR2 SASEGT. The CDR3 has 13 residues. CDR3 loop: CASIVDRGSPLHF.

The CDR3 protein is CASRKGGRVFHGYTF. The chain joins TRBV12-3 or TRBV12-4 to TRBJ1-2; the D gene TCRdb calls, TRBD1, cannot be checked with no DNA. The CDR3 spans 15 residues.

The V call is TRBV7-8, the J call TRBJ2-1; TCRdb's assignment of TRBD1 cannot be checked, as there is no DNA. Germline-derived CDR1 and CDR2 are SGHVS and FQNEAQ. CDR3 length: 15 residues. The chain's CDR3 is CASSSPPSAWNEQFF.

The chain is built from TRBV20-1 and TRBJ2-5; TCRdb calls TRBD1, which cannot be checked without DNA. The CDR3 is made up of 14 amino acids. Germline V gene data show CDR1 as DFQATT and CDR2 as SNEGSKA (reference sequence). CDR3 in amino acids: CSAQQGHRGETQYF.

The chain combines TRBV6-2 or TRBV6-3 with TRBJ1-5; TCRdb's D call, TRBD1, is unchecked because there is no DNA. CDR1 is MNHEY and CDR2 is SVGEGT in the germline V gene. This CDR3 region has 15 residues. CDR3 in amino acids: CASKEDSLINQPQHF.

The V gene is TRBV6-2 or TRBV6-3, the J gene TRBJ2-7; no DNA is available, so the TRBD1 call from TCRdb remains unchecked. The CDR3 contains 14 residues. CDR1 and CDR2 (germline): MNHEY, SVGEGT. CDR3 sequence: CASKTGTGLYEQYF.

CDR3 loop: CASCLWDRGLQETQYF. The chain is built from TRBV6-1 and TRBJ2-5; there is no DNA to check the TCRdb D call of TRBD1. The CDR3 is made up of 16 amino acids. In germline, CDR1 is MNHNS, CDR2 SASEGT.

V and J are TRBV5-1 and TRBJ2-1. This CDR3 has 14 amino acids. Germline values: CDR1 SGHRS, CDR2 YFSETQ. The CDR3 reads CASSLGAIYNEQFF.

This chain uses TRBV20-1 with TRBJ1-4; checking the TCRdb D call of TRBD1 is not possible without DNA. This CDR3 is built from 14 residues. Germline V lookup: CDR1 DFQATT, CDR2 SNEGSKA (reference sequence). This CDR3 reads CSASIGRVGEKLFF.

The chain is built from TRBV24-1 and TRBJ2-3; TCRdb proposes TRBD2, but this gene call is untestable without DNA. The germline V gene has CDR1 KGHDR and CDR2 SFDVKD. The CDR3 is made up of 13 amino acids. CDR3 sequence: CATSRDGLGTQYF.

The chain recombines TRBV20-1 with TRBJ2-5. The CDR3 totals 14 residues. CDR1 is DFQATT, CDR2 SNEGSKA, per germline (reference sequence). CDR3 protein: CSASVPVGQETQYF.

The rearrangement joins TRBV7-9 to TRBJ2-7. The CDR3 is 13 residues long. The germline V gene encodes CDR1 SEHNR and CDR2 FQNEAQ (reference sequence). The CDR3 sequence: CASSQQVSYEQYF.

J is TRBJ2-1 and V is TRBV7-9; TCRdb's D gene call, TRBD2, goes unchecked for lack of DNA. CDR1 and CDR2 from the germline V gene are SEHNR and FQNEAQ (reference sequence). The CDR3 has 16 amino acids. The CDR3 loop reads CASSREGTSLRDEQFF.

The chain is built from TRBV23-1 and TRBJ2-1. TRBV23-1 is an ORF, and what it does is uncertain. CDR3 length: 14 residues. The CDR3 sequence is CASSRWTDINEQFF.

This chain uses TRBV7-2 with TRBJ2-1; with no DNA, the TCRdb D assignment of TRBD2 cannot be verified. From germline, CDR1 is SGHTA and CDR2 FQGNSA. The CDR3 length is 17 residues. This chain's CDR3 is CASSLRRTSGRDNEQFF.

This CDR3 is CASSQDPSGEQYF. The J gene is TRBJ2-7, the V gene TRBV14; TCRdb indicates TRBD1, and absent DNA this call remains unverified. This CDR3 has 13 amino acids. The germline CDR1 and CDR2 sequences are SGHDN and FVKESK.

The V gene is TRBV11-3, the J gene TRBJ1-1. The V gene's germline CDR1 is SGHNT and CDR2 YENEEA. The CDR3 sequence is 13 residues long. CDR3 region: CASGLQANAEAFF.

The CDR3 is CASSVEGLAGGPFWNEQFF. The chain is built from TRBV9 and TRBJ2-1; as DNA is missing, the TRBD2 call by TCRdb cannot be tested. CDR1 and CDR2 from the germline V gene are SGDLS and YYNGEE. The CDR3 extends over 19 amino acids.

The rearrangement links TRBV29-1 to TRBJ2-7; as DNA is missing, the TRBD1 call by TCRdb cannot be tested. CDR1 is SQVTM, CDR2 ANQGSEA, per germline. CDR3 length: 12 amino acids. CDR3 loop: CSVDGGGYEQYF.

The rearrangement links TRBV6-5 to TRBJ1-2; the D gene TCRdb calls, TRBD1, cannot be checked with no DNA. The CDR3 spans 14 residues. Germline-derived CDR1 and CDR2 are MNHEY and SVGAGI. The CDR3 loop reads CASRLQGVLYGYTF.